The entry that follows covers one T cell receptor beta chain sequence. Which antigen it targets is not known. No base-level quality is on record; no much larger clone is a single base apart. In Seattle, one collaborating source enrolled patients while the infection was active and tracked those patients longitudinally over the course of disease. Whole blood was collected in K2EDTA tubes by collaborating institutions according to the institutions' own protocols. For TCRbeta analysis, collaborator samples were shipped as frozen whole blood, as isolated PBMCs, or as DNA extracted from either sample type. This entry is derived from a study of blood T cell repertoires in COVID-19 (TCRdb year 2020). Background for the entire study: Samples from collaborators originated in the United States, Italy and Spain and spanned both the acute and convalescent phases of COVID-19. Nearly every sample came with metadata listing a de-identified subject ID, COVID-19 status, age in years and sex. Where available, HLA class I and class II types were taken from metadata supplied by the sample provider and were not determined by assay-based typing. Samples were obtained from the ongoing ImmuneRACE study (first 160 participants) and from about 1,300 subjects provided by 6 global collaborators. Deeply sampled blood TCRbeta repertoires from subjects exposed to, actively infected with, or recovered from COVID-19 were included in the dataset. The repertoires were made available in a free public database intended to serve as a resource for research on the immune response to SARS-CoV-2. The prospective study material was composed of cDNA or gDNA derived from T cells, B-cell-depleted T cells, or PBMCs.

Results the study describes overall, beyond this receptor: How much clinical and demographic metadata was included differed by source and by participant, and the metadata was provided uncurated.

TCRbeta CDR3 regions were amplified from genomic DNA by means of the immunoSEQ Assay, a bias-controlled multiplex PCR. As for the original processing: Within the assay, amplification of reference gene primers was used to estimate how many nucleated cells each sample contained. To quantify the absolute abundance of each unique TCRbeta CDR3 rearrangement, sequence reads were collapsed and filtered. For each sample, productive Simpson clonality was calculated by taking the square root of Simpson's diversity index across productive rearrangements. The clones in this table, taken by TCRdb from immuneACCESS, are in-frame only. Not every clone is retained; where verified, under half of the shortfall comes from an unresolved V gene, and the cause of the rest is unknown. V and J calls and clone size follow that table, whereas D and trimming were derived from the DNA. The sample table holds approximately 400,000 clones, of which 88% were seen once. The ten most abundant clones make up about 12% of the sample.

CDR1 and CDR2, looked up from the germline V gene, are SGDLS and YYNGEE. V is clipped by 0 bases and J by 0 bases, and the sequence between their germline boundaries is 9 bases long. From the cysteine through the phenylalanine, the CDR3 covers 15 amino acids. Only the CDR3 region is kept as DNA, spanning 45 bases read in frame from base 1. This sequence originates from a woman aged 45-59 years with COVID-19, enrolled during active disease. The sample comprised peripheral blood. Recombination connected TRBV9 to TRBJ1-1; the D gene assignment is ambiguous. DNA sequence: TGTGCCAGCAGCGTAGAAGAGGGAATGAACACTGAAGCTTTCTTT. Translated, it reads CASSVEEGMNTEAFF.